The clone carrying this T cell receptor (beta chain) came up many times. The source of the sample is a study of regulatory T cells in long-lasting Graves disease. As to time point: newly diagnosed GD, antithyroid drugs for less than 3 months. Researchers made the TCR library from RNA that was extracted from PBMCs. V lost 0 bases to trimming and J lost 1 base, with 10 bases between them. This CDR3 has 15 residues. Per germline, CDR1 SGHRS and CDR2 YFSETQ. TCR beta libraries were built with iRepertoire HTBI primers and Arm-PCR of CDR3 regions. A single record per CDR3 protein comes from TCRdb applying MiXCR to the multiplex PCR reads. The table records hundreds of thousands of distinct CDR3 sequences, 15% to 20% of them present only once. The sample also formed part of further work on T cells in Graves' hyperthyroidism and ophthalmopathy.

This clonotype was sampled from a woman aged 25 to 45 with Graves disease. This rearrangement joins TRBV5-1 to TRBJ1-1; unclear D gene. The source was peripheral blood mononuclear cells (PBMCs), collected at new diagnosis, from a patient treated with antithyroid drugs. CDR3 nucleotides: TGCGCCAGCAGCTTGGATGGCCAGCCGAACACTGAAGCTTTCTTT. Translation gives CASSLDGQPNTEAFF.